The clone carrying this T cell receptor (beta chain) was observed many times. Its antigen is undetermined. Unique molecular identifiers were built into the TCRbeta library. TCRdb recomputed calls from the PCR reads with MiXCR, one row per CDR3 protein. The table lists about 980,000 distinct CDR3 sequences, around 30% of them singletons. The data were taken from a study of T-cell reconstitution after alpha-beta-depleted transplantation in children. Trimming removed 8 bases at V and 6 bases at J, with 8 bases between. Germline V gene lookup returns CDR1 KGHSH and CDR2 LQKENI. The CDR3 spans 11 residues. Study results and limitations: The high TCRbeta diversity at day 60 in some patients came from surviving recipient T cells and thymic progenitors. The study reportedly traced alpha-beta T cells about two months after transplant to several hundred expanded graft clones. When one year had passed after transplant, most T-cell counts and diversity came from newly produced T cells.

The rearrangement joins TRBV18 to TRBJ2-1; unclear D gene. The receptor was derived from a boy younger than two who had a stem cell transplant for SCID, so the T cells may come from the graft donor. The sample in question was PBMCs, mostly from graft donor cells, obtained 360 days after TCRalphabeta/CD19-depleted stem cell transplant. CDR3 bases: TGTGCCAGCAGCCCCGTCAATGAGCAGTTCTTC. It codes for CASSPVNEQFF.